This note documents a single T cell receptor (beta chain) sequence. Measured with immunoSEQ multiplex PCR; TCRdb has only the in-frame clones, and not every one. The sample carries 19,000 or so clones, over 65% recorded once. This record belongs to a study of blood T cell repertoires in COVID-19. Trimming stripped 0 bases from V and 9 bases from J, with 18 bases between. Germline CDR1 reads GTSNPN; CDR2 reads SVGIG (reference sequence). The CDR3 extends over 15 amino acids. The V and J genes are TRBV30 and TRBJ1-5; D is uncertain. This receptor was identified in a human donor in a cohort sampled during active COVID-19. The sample comprised peripheral blood. DNA for the CDR3: TGTGCCTGGAGTGTGGGAGAGCCATGGAGTTGGCCCCAGCATTTT. Protein: CAWSVGEPWSWPQHF.